Each of the 31 T cell receptor beta chains below was sequenced from the same sample in a study of identical twins. TCRdb re-called the 5' RACE reads with MiXCR, one entry per CDR3 protein. Of roughly 1.6 million distinct CDR3 sequences in the sample, about 30% were seen once. Specimen: cord blood. The receptors shown here come from a newborn girl in good health.

This clonotype has just a few counts. This chain uses TRBV6-5 with TRBJ2-2, with D uncertain. This CDR3 has 15 residues. Germline V gene sequence: CDR1 MNHEY, CDR2 SVGAGI. Between the trimmed V and J ends, which lost 2 bases and 1 base, there was a span of 8 bases. The CDR3 loop is CASSYRGRNTGELFF. CDR3 coding DNA: TGTGCCAGCAGTTACCGCGGCAGGAACACCGGGGAGCTGTTTTTT.

In this sample, this clonotype turned up a few times. The chain recombines TRBV7-2 with TRBJ1-2, with D tentatively TRBD1 (5 bases). The ends were cut back, 1 base at V and 5 bases at J, with 14 bases in the middle. Germline V CDR1 and CDR2: SGHTA, FQGNSA. The CDR3 length is 15 residues. The CDR3: CASSLGARVGYGYTF. CDR3 DNA sequence: TGTGCCAGCAGCTTAGGGGCCAGGGTAGGGTATGGCTACACCTTC.

This clonotype turned up a few times. The chain uses TRBV24-1 and TRBJ2-1; D is unresolved. With 1 base removed from V and 11 bases from J, the gap between germline ends came to 5 bases. CDR1 is KGHDR and CDR2 is SFDVKD in the germline V gene. This CDR3 has 11 residues. CDR3 loop: CATSDLGQQFF. DNA of the CDR3: TGTGCCACCAGTGATTTAGGACAGCAGTTCTTC.

The sample holds many counts of this clonotype. The chain links TRBV7-2 to TRBJ2-3; no clear D. Trimming took 1 base from V and 2 from J, leaving 10 bases between them. The CDR3 extends over 15 amino acids. Germline loops: CDR1 SGHTA, CDR2 FQGNSA. The chain's CDR3 is CASSLGARTTDTQYF. For the CDR3, the DNA is TGTGCCAGCAGCTTAGGAGCGCGAACCACAGATACGCAGTATTTT.

The CDR3 loop reads CATSDPRTGGRTDTQYF. In DNA form, the CDR3 reads TGTGCCACCAGTGACCCCAGGACAGGGGGTAGGACAGATACGCAGTATTTT. This chain joins TRBV24-1 and TRBJ2-3; 10 bases align to TRBD1. V lost 4 bases and J lost 3; bases outside the gene matches: 9. The germline V gene has CDR1 KGHDR and CDR2 SFDVKD. The CDR3 has 17 residues.

V gene TRBV6-1 combines with J gene TRBJ1-5, with D perhaps matching TRBD1 (6 bases). Germline V lookup: CDR1 MNHNS, CDR2 SASEGT. The CDR3 has 15 amino acids. Trimming took off 6 bases at V and 4 bases at J, with 16 bases between the two ends. CDR3 protein: CASSDPRGRNQPQHF. The CDR3 DNA sequence: TGTGCCAGCAGCGACCCCAGGGGAAGGAATCAGCCCCAGCATTTT.

This chain joins TRBV24-1 and TRBJ1-2, with 8 bases lining up with TRBD1. CDR1 is KGHDR and CDR2 is SFDVKD in the germline V gene. This CDR3 is 13 amino acids long. V was clipped by 7 bases and J by 3 bases; unmatched bases: 3. CDR3 in DNA: TGTGCCACCAGCGGACAGGGCGACTATGGCTACACCTTC. Translated: CATSGQGDYGYTF.

CDR3 coding DNA: TGCAGTGCTAGGCTCGGGAGTCAGGATACGCAGTATTTT. Residues: CSARLGSQDTQYF. V gene TRBV20-1 combines with J gene TRBJ2-3, with D perhaps matching TRBD2 (6 bases). Germline V gene data show CDR1 as DFQATT and CDR2 as SNEGSKA (reference sequence). This CDR3 is 13 amino acids long. The germline V and J ends were trimmed by 3 bases and 6 bases, with 13 bases remaining between them.

The chain has TRBV12-3 or TRBV12-4 and TRBJ2-1; 8 nucleotides line up with TRBD2. The V and J ends lost 5 bases and 7 bases, in that order; junction bases with no gene match: 7. This CDR3 has 14 residues. CDR3 amino acids: CASSSREGSNEQFF. CDR3 nucleotide sequence: TGTGCCAGCAGTAGTCGGGAGGGGAGTAATGAGCAGTTCTTC.

This clonotype was seen only a few times. The gene calls are TRBV5-1 and TRBJ2-7; 14 bases are a match to TRBD2. The germline gives CDR1 SGHRS, CDR2 YFSETQ. The junction had 7 bases not matched to a gene; V was cut back by 7 bases and J by 4 bases. The CDR3 extends over 15 amino acids. The CDR3 DNA reads TGCGCCAGCGCGACCGGGACTAGCGGGAGTTACGAGCAGTACTTC. Its translation is CASATGTSGSYEQYF.

Only a few counts were recorded for this clonotype. The V call is TRBV27, the J call TRBJ1-2; D is perhaps TRBD1 (6 bases). The germline V gene has CDR1 MNHEY and CDR2 SMNVEV (reference sequence). Trimming shortened V by 4 bases and J by 3 bases, and 15 bases separated the two germline ends. The CDR3 loop spans 15 amino acids. The CDR3 region is CASSSRGGVDYGYTF. The CDR3 bases are TGTGCCAGCAGTTCCCGGGGGGGCGTTGACTATGGCTACACCTTC.

This chain uses TRBV10-3 with TRBJ2-4; D may be TRBD1 (6 bases). The J call may be mistaken, given a closer DNA end match to TRBJ2-7. Germline V CDR1 and CDR2: ENHRY, SYGVKD. CDR3 size: 14 residues. CDR3 in amino acids: CAISRTQGYDEQYF. The CDR3 region has the DNA TGTGCCATCAGCCGGACCCAGGGGTATGACGAGCAGTACTTC.

This clonotype has a count of ten or more. One end of the junction is discordant with germline, which a read error may explain. The chain has TRBV5-1 and TRBJ2-1; D possibly corresponds to TRBD2 (6 bases). The CDR3 contains 15 residues. Looked up from germline, CDR1 is SGHRS and CDR2 is YFSETQ. In DNA, the CDR3 is TGTGCCAGCAGTGGCGGGGCCAGCTCCTACAATGAGCAGTTCTTC. Translation: CASSGGASSYNEQFF.

On this clonotype itself: Lacking the conserved final phenylalanine or tryptophan, this CDR3 likely reflects a read error. The chain couples TRBV12-3 or TRBV12-4 to TRBJ2-1, with 13 bases aligning to TRBD2. The CDR3 totals 14 residues. Germline trimming cut 6 bases from V and 8 bases from J; bases unmatched to any gene: 4. The CDR3 DNA reads as TGTGCCAGCAGGACTAGCGGGGGGTCAGATGAGCAGTTCTTA. The encoded protein is CASRTSGGSDEQFL.

The V gene is TRBV5-6, the J gene TRBJ1-1; 8 nucleotides match TRBD1. Germline-derived CDR1 and CDR2 are SGHDT and YYEEEE. This CDR3 is built from 14 residues. V lost 3 bases to trimming and J lost 2 bases; unmatched junction nucleotides: 3. CDR3 bases: TGTGCCAGCAGCTGGCCAGGGGGCAACACTGAAGCTTTCTTT. Translation: CASSWPGGNTEAFF.

J is TRBJ2-7 and V is TRBV30, with a tentative D call TRBD1 (6 bases). Trimming left V 3 bases short and J 1 base short, with 13 bases between. The CDR3 has 14 residues. Germline assignment: CDR1 GTSNPN and CDR2 SVGIG (reference sequence). CDR3 in amino acids: CAWRSLRGSYEQYF. CDR3 sequence (DNA): TGTGCCTGGAGGTCTCTAAGGGGGTCCTACGAGCAGTACTTC.

At least ten counts were recorded for this clonotype. The V call is TRBV27, the J call TRBJ2-7, with TRBD2 matching 11 bases. From germline, CDR1 is MNHEY and CDR2 SMNVEV (reference sequence). With V trimmed by 5 bases and J by 3 bases, 3 bases remained unmatched. This CDR3 has 14 residues. CDR3 loop: CASSPGLADYEQYF. CDR3 in DNA: TGTGCCAGCAGTCCGGGACTAGCGGACTACGAGCAGTACTTC.

The chain couples TRBV5-1 to TRBJ2-1; 7 bases map to TRBD2. The end of the DNA aligns better with TRBJ2-7, so the J call may be wrong. Germline assignment: CDR1 SGHRS and CDR2 YFSETQ. The CDR3 has 16 amino acids. CDR3 loop: CASSRGGRGTYNEQYF. The CDR3 bases are TGCGCCAGCAGCCGAGGTGGGAGGGGCACCTACAATGAGCAGTACTTC.

This clonotype was seen ten or more times. V gene TRBV6-5 combines with J gene TRBJ2-7; 11 bases match TRBD2. The CDR3 consists of 15 residues. The V segment lost 4 bases and the J segment 5 bases; nucleotides outside the gene matches: 7. The germline V gene has CDR1 MNHEY and CDR2 SVGAGI. This chain's CDR3 is CASSSIAGGIHEQYF. In nucleotides, the CDR3 is TGTGCCAGCAGTTCCATAGCGGGGGGGATACACGAGCAGTACTTC.

This clonotype has more than one count but fewer than ten. This sequence joins TRBV5-1 and TRBJ2-5, with 7 bases fitting TRBD1. V shed 3 bases, J shed 1 base, and the junction held 12 bases outside the gene matches. The germline V gene encodes CDR1 SGHRS and CDR2 YFSETQ. This CDR3 has 17 amino acids. CDR3 in amino acids: CASSSLLTGVVQETQYF. As DNA, the CDR3 is TGCGCCAGCAGCTCGCTCCTTACAGGGGTCGTCCAAGAGACCCAGTACTTC.

This rearrangement joins TRBV28 to TRBJ2-1; D not certain. The V end lost 5 bases, the J end lost 10 bases, and 18 bases lay between the germline ends. The CDR3 contains 14 residues. From germline, CDR1 is MDHEN and CDR2 SYDVKM. The DNA for the CDR3 is TGTGCCAGCAGTCCCAGCCTCAGCTCCTACGAGCAGTTCTTC. Translating gives CASSPSLSSYEQFF.

This clonotype came up many times. The chain combines TRBV4-1 with TRBJ2-1; TRBD2 aligns across 10 bases. Germline V gives CDR1 MGHRA, CDR2 YSYEKL. Trimming cost V 4 bases and J 8 bases; bases outside gene matches: 14. The CDR3 runs to 17 residues. In nucleotides, the CDR3 is TGCGCCAGCAGCCCACCTAGCGGGAGACCCTTGTTCTATGAGCAGTTCTTC. Translated: CASSPPSGRPLFYEQFF.

This clonotype appeared once. The rearrangement uses TRBV11-3 and TRBJ2-4; 7 positions match TRBD2. The CDR3 runs 15 residues. The J segment lost 8 bases and the V segment lost 2 bases, leaving 9 bases of the junction unmatched. The V gene's germline CDR1 is SGHNT and CDR2 YENEEA. CDR3: CASSLRLAEGDIQYF. The CDR3 nucleotides read TGTGCCAGCAGCTTAAGACTAGCCGAAGGGGACATTCAGTACTTC.

The V call is TRBV9, the J call TRBJ2-3; a weak D match, TRBD2 (5 bases). The germline CDR1 and CDR2 sequences are SGDLS and YYNGEE. V lost 0 bases to trimming and J lost 5 bases, with 10 bases between them. CDR3 size: 14 residues. In DNA form, the CDR3 reads TGTGCCAGCAGCGTAGGCGCTCGGGAAGATACGCAGTATTTT. It is translated as CASSVGAREDTQYF.

The V call is TRBV30, the J call TRBJ2-7; TRBD1 is a possible D gene (5 bases). The CDR3 loop spans 12 amino acids. Trimming took off 2 bases at V and 3 bases at J, with 8 bases between the two ends. Looked up from germline, CDR1 is GTSNPN and CDR2 is SVGIG (reference sequence). The CDR3 coding sequence is TGTGCCTGGAGTTTGCAGGGCTACGAGCAGTACTTC. It yields the protein CAWSLQGYEQYF.

V usage is TRBV4-2 and J usage is TRBJ1-3; D gene unclear. In germline, CDR1 is LGHNA, CDR2 YNFKEQ. V gave up 0 bases and J gave up 0 bases, with 12 bases separating them. The CDR3 runs to 17 residues. This chain's CDR3 is CASSQDGKRASGNTIYF. For the CDR3, the DNA is TGTGCCAGCAGCCAAGATGGGAAAAGGGCCTCTGGAAACACCATATATTTT.

This clonotype appeared a single time. A much larger clone lies one base from this, so it may be a read error. This rearrangement joins TRBV6-5 to TRBJ2-1, with 11 bases fitting TRBD2. Germline CDR1 and CDR2: MNHEY and SVGAGI. Unmatched junction bases numbered 2, after V lost 7 bases and J lost 9 bases. The CDR3 runs to 12 residues. The CDR3 nucleotides read TGTGCCAGCACTAGCGGGAGGAGTGAGCAGTTCTTC. This translates into CASTSGRSEQFF.

On this clonotype: A much larger clone sits a single nucleotide away, making a read error possible. This rearrangement joins TRBV5-1 to TRBJ2-5; D is perhaps TRBD1 (5 bases). Looked up from germline, CDR1 is SGHRS and CDR2 is YFSETQ. Trimming removed 6 bases from V and 4 bases from J, with 16 bases in between. The CDR3 loop spans 14 amino acids. CDR3 residues: CASTLDRGAETQYF. CDR3 nucleotide sequence: TGCGCCAGCACCCTAGACAGAGGAGCAGAGACCCAGTACTTC. The variable domain in full, completed from reference TRBV5-1 and TRBJ2-5, reads KAGVTQTPRYLIKTRGQQVTLSCSPISGHRSVSWYQQTPGQGLQFLFEYFSETQRNKGNFPGRFSGRQFSNSRSEMNVSTLELGDSALYLCASTLDRGAETQYFGPGTRLLVL.

A few counts support this clonotype. The chain employs TRBV15 and TRBJ2-1, with a tentative D call TRBD2 (6 bases). From germline, CDR1 is LNHNV and CDR2 YYDKDF (reference sequence). The CDR3 sequence is 12 residues long. Trimming took 4 bases from V and 9 from J, leaving 10 bases between them. CDR3 sequence reads: CATSTQAGEQFF. The CDR3, as DNA: TGTGCCACCAGCACTCAAGCGGGTGAGCAGTTCTTC. Drawing the rest from reference TRBV15 and TRBJ2-1, the complete variable domain is DAMVIQNPRYQVTQFGKPVTLSCSQTLNHNVMYWYQQKSSQAPKLLFHYYDKDFNNEADTPDNFQSRRPNTSFCFLDIRSPGLGDTAMYLCATSTQAGEQFFGPGTRLTVL.

This clonotype has just a few counts. This sequence joins TRBV12-3 or TRBV12-4 and TRBJ2-1; D perhaps matches TRBD1 (6 bases). The CDR3 totals 11 residues. V was clipped by 8 bases and J by 6 bases, with 8 bases between them. The CDR3, as DNA: TGTGCCAGCCTGGGGGCCAATGAGCAGTTCTTC. Translated, it gives CASLGANEQFF.

This chain connects TRBV20-1 to TRBJ1-1; TRBD1 is a possible D gene (6 bases). The CDR3 contains 14 residues. Trimming stripped 0 bases from V and 4 bases from J, with 12 bases between. CDR1 DFQATT and CDR2 SNEGSKA come from the germline V gene (reference sequence). CDR3 DNA sequence: TGCAGTGCTAGAGACTTTACAGGGCTCACTGAAGCTTTCTTT. It translates to CSARDFTGLTEAFF.